These 19 T cell receptor beta chains share one sample of origin, sequenced in a study of cytomegalovirus exposure and HLA in healthy donors. Profiling relied on immunoSEQ multiplex PCR, and the TCRdb table lists in-frame clones only, not all of them. In the table there are over 120,000 clones, over 90% of which are singletons. Sample: PBMCs. These receptors were obtained from a man younger than 30 in good health and CMV-seropositive.

V usage is TRBV6-5 and J usage is TRBJ1-4; D perhaps matches TRBD1 (5 bases). Germline V CDR1 and CDR2: MNHEY, SVGAGI. The CDR3 covers 13 residues. Trimming stripped 0 bases from V and 8 bases from J, with 7 bases between. The CDR3 loop reads CASSYSYREKLFF. In nucleotides, the CDR3 is TGTGCCAGCAGTTACTCGTACAGGGAAAAACTGTTTTTT.

The sample holds one count of this clone. The chain combines TRBV4-1 with TRBJ2-7; D might be TRBD2 (5 bases). The CDR3 extends over 14 amino acids. Germline values: CDR1 MGHRA, CDR2 YSYEKL. With 1 base removed from V and 3 bases from J, the gap between germline ends came to 10 bases. The CDR3 sequence is CASSQVSGIYEQYF. The CDR3 DNA reads TGCGCCAGCAGCCAAGTGTCGGGGATCTACGAGCAGTACTTC.

The chain couples TRBV7-9 to TRBJ2-3; D gene unclear. This CDR3 is 13 amino acids long. Trimming took off 2 bases at V and 4 bases at J, with 7 bases between the two ends. CDR1 and CDR2 (germline): SEHNR, FQNEAQ (reference sequence). This chain's CDR3 is CASSLIAADTQYF. The CDR3 DNA is TGTGCCAGCAGCTTAATAGCAGCAGATACGCAGTATTTT. The entire variable domain, with the rest obtained from reference TRBV7-9 and TRBJ2-3, is as follows: DTGVSQNPRHKITKRGQNVTFRCDPISEHNRLYWYRQTLGQGPEFLTYFQNEAQLEKSRLLSDRFSAERPKGSFSTLEIQRTEQGDSAMYLCASSLIAADTQYFGPGTRLTVL.

The chain joins TRBV10-1 to TRBJ2-7; 7 nucleotides line up with TRBD1. Germline CDR1 reads WNHNN; CDR2 reads SYGVQD (reference sequence). V was clipped by 7 bases and J by 2 bases; unmatched bases: 11. The CDR3 contains 15 residues. CDR3 in amino acids: CASNKPGQRPYEQYF. Written as DNA, the CDR3 is TGCGCCAGCAACAAACCGGGACAGCGCCCCTACGAGCAGTACTTC.

The J gene is TRBJ2-1, the V gene TRBV9, with D perhaps matching TRBD2 (6 bases). The CDR3 loop spans 17 amino acids. Germline-derived CDR1 and CDR2 are SGDLS and YYNGEE. V lost 0 bases and J 5 bases, leaving 18 bases between the germline ends. As DNA, the CDR3 is TGTGCCAGCAGCGTAGGGAGGGTAGGGGCGGCAAACAATGAGCAGTTCTTC. Protein sequence: CASSVGRVGAANNEQFF.

This sequence joins TRBV9 and TRBJ2-1; 9 nucleotides match TRBD2. The CDR3 contains 17 residues. V lost 0 bases, J lost 8 bases, and 12 bases stayed unmatched. CDR1 and CDR2 from the germline V gene are SGDLS and YYNGEE. In DNA form, the CDR3 reads TGTGCCAGCAGCGTAGATTTAGCGGGAGTTATTGAGGATGAGCAGTTCTTC. Protein: CASSVDLAGVIEDEQFF.

CDR3: CASSLRQGSNEKLFF. The CDR3 nucleotides read TGTGCCAGCAGCCTCCGACAGGGGTCTAATGAAAAACTGTTTTTT. The chain recombines TRBV2 with TRBJ1-4, with 8 bases identical to TRBD1. Trimming at V came to 6 bases and at J to 3 bases, leaving 6 bases not matched to a gene. Germline V gives CDR1 SNHLY, CDR2 FYNNEI. This CDR3 has 15 residues.

CDR3 amino acids: CASRIPGYNEQFF. The CDR3 nucleotides read TGTGCCAGCAGAATCCCGGGATACAATGAGCAGTTCTTC. V usage is TRBV7-9 and J usage is TRBJ2-1, with D maybe TRBD2 (5 bases). Looked up from germline, CDR1 is SEHNR and CDR2 is FQNEAQ (reference sequence). Trimming pared 6 bases from V and 4 bases from J, leaving 10 bases between. The CDR3 is 13 amino acids.

The V call is TRBV27, the J call TRBJ2-1, with 9 positions matching TRBD1. Germline CDR1 is MNHEY and CDR2 is SMNVEV (reference sequence). Trimming took 3 bases from V and 2 from J; bases not matched to a gene: 11. The CDR3 extends over 18 amino acids. CDR3 nucleotides: TGTGCCAGCAGTTTTCTGGGACAGGGCGATCTTGCCTACAATGAGCAGTTCTTC. It translates to CASSFLGQGDLAYNEQFF.

The V call is TRBV5-6, the J call TRBJ2-3, with 14 nucleotides matching TRBD2. CDR3 length equals 18 residues. Trimming at V came to 4 bases and at J to 1 base, leaving 8 bases not matched to a gene. CDR1 and CDR2 (germline): SGHDT, YYEEEE. In DNA, the CDR3 is TGTGCCAGCAGCCCCCGGGGACTAGCGGGAGAGGGCACAGATACGCAGTATTTT. Protein: CASSPRGLAGEGTDTQYF.

The chain carries TRBV6-6 and TRBJ2-5, with unresolved D. The CDR3 extends over 13 amino acids. Germline V gives CDR1 MNHNY, CDR2 SVGAGI (reference sequence). V was pared by 0 bases and J by 5 bases, with 7 bases between. The CDR3 DNA reads TGTGCCAGCAGTTACTCGAGCAGGGAGACCCAGTACTTC. Translating it yields CASSYSSRETQYF.

In DNA form, the CDR3 reads TGTGCCAGCATTCCGGCGGCGAGGAACTACGATACGCAGTATTTT. This gives the protein CASIPAARNYDTQYF. The chain recombines TRBV27 with TRBJ2-3; D unresolved. This CDR3 has 15 residues. V was cut by 7 bases and J by 6 bases, with 20 bases left in between. Germline V lookup: CDR1 MNHEY, CDR2 SMNVEV (reference sequence).

The chain recombines TRBV11-2 with TRBJ2-5; a weak D match, TRBD2 (7 bases). The CDR3 sequence is 14 residues long. The V end lost 1 base, the J end lost 6 bases, and 12 bases lay between the germline ends. The germline V gene has CDR1 SGHAT and CDR2 FQNNGV. CDR3 coding DNA: TGTGCCAGCAGCTTAGTGGGGGGGCAACAGACCCAGTACTTC. Residues: CASSLVGGQQTQYF.

V is TRBV9 and J is TRBJ1-2; the D gene is possibly TRBD1 (6 bases). Germline V gives CDR1 SGDLS, CDR2 YYNGEE. This CDR3 comprises 15 residues. The V and J ends lost 0 bases and 4 bases respectively, with 13 bases between them. CDR3 coding DNA: TGTGCCAGCAGCGTAGGGGCAGGGGTAACCTATGGCTACACCTTC. It yields the protein CASSVGAGVTYGYTF.

This chain uses TRBV28 with TRBJ2-5; 8 bases are a match to TRBD1. Per the germline V gene, CDR1 is MDHEN and CDR2 is SYDVKM. Trimming took 7 bases from V and 4 from J; bases not matched to a gene: 14. This CDR3 is 16 amino acids long. The CDR3 here is CASTKFPQGAAETQYF. The CDR3 nucleotides are TGTGCCAGCACCAAGTTCCCGCAGGGGGCCGCAGAGACCCAGTACTTC.

The J gene is TRBJ2-1, the V gene TRBV15, with D maybe TRBD1 (5 bases). Germline V CDR1 and CDR2: LNHNV, YYDKDF (reference sequence). The germline V and J ends were trimmed by 8 bases and 5 bases, with 16 bases remaining between them. The CDR3 runs 14 residues. The CDR3 sequence is CATADSGANNEQFF. The CDR3 DNA follows: TGTGCCACCGCCGACTCTGGGGCAAACAATGAGCAGTTCTTC. The complete variable domain, with remaining parts taken from reference TRBV15 and TRBJ2-1, reads DAMVIQNPRYQVTQFGKPVTLSCSQTLNHNVMYWYQQKSSQAPKLLFHYYDKDFNNEADTPDNFQSRRPNTSFCFLDIRSPGLGDTAMYLCATADSGANNEQFFGPGTRLTVL.

V is TRBV7-6 and J is TRBJ2-2; D uncertain. CDR1 is SGHVS and CDR2 is FNYEAQ in the germline V gene. CDR3 length: 13 residues. The V end lost 3 bases, the J end lost 5 bases, and 7 bases lay between the germline ends. CDR3 sequence: CASSLLTTGELFF. DNA for the CDR3: TGTGCCAGCAGCTTGCTGACTACCGGGGAGCTGTTTTTT.

V is TRBV2 and J is TRBJ2-1; D perhaps matches TRBD2 (5 bases). Trimming removed 9 bases at V and 4 bases at J, with 19 bases between. CDR1 and CDR2 from the germline V gene are SNHLY and FYNNEI. This CDR3 has 15 residues. CDR3 DNA sequence: TGTGCCAGTGACCTAAACGGGATTAAATACAATGAGCAGTTCTTC. Amino acid sequence: CASDLNGIKYNEQFF. The full variable domain, with the rest looked up from reference TRBV2 and TRBJ2-1, is EPEVTQTPSHQVTQMGQEVILRCVPISNHLYFYWYRQILGQKVEFLVSFYNNEISEKSEIFDDQFSVERPDGSNFTLKIRSTKLEDSAMYFCASDLNGIKYNEQFFGPGTRLTVL.

CDR3: CASSPGTGSNIQYF. The CDR3 nucleotides read TGTGCCAGCAGCCCTGGGACAGGGTCAAACATTCAGTACTTC. V usage is TRBV11-3 and J usage is TRBJ2-4, with 9 positions matching TRBD1. This CDR3 region has 14 residues. CDR1 is SGHNT and CDR2 is YENEEA in the germline V gene. The junction had 5 bases not matched to a gene; V was cut back by 5 bases and J by 6 bases.